This T cell receptor (beta chain) was found in a study of beta chain features in type 1 diabetes. Overall study findings and caveats: In every one of the four CD4+ subsets, TCRB CDR3s were moderately but significantly shorter in Type 1 diabetes patients. The VDJ junctions of type 1 diabetes patients carried fewer insertions and more deletions. There was a possibility that cDNA sequencing over-represented cells with high TCR expression.

This clone was picked up a small number of times. Its antigen is currently unknown. What was sequenced were expressed TCRB transcripts, since all of the isolated RNA had been reverse transcribed. Method: immunoSEQ multiplex PCR; TCRdb's copy keeps in-frame clones and lacks some. The table includes fewer than 300,000 clones, around 20% detected once. A sort by CD45RO/CCR7/CD25/CD127/CD95/CD27 yielded CD4+ naive, central memory, regulatory and stem cell-like memory cells. The V end lost 6 bases, the J end lost 2 bases, and 14 bases lay between the germline ends. The CDR3 is 14 residues long. Germline V lookup: CDR1 MDHEN, CDR2 SYDVKM.

This chain uses TRBV28 with TRBJ2-7, with D possibly matching TRBD2 (5 bases). Sequencing was carried out using naive CD4+ T cells from blood. The origin of this receptor is a woman in her 40s with type 1 diabetes. CDR3 DNA sequence: TGTGCCAGCAGCTCCGGGGTCCTACCCTACGAGCAGTACTTC. It codes for CASSSGVLPYEQYF. The entire variable domain, with the rest obtained from reference TRBV28 and TRBJ2-7, is as follows: DVKVTQSSRYLVKRTGEKVFLECVQDMDHENMFWYRQDPGLGLRLIYFSYDVKMKEKGDIPEGYSVSREKKERFSLILESASTNQTSMYLCASSSGVLPYEQYFGPGTRLTVT.